This TCR beta chain was profiled in a study of T cell responses to AZD1222 COVID-19 vaccine. The repertoire was sequenced with immunoSEQ multiplex PCR; TCRdb's copy has only in-frame clones and lacks some. The sample carries under 200,000 clones, approximately 90% recorded once. With 5 bases removed from V and 6 bases from J, the gap between germline ends came to 17 bases. CDR1 and CDR2 from the germline V gene are LNHDA and SQIVND (reference sequence). This CDR3 has 14 amino acids. The chain combines TRBV19 with TRBJ2-7; the D gene is possibly TRBD2 (6 bases). The TCR comes from an adult who received the AZD1222 COVID-19 vaccine. This material consisted of peripheral blood, taken 28 days after the second AZD1222 dose. CDR3 in DNA: TGTGCCAGTAGTCCCCCGGGAGCCCTCCTCGAGCAGTACTTC. It is translated as CASSPPGALLEQYF.